These 28 T cell receptor beta chains were sequenced from one sample in a study of T cells in localized non-small cell lung cancer. Profiled with immunoSEQ multiplex PCR; TCRdb holds only in-frame clones, not every one. The table has roughly 21,000 clones, about 81% seen once. The sequenced sample was peripheral blood, obtained before any cancer treatment. All receptors derive from a man aged 40 to 70 with stage I lung adenocarcinoma.

This clone was seen just once. The chain carries TRBV5-1 and TRBJ2-1; perhaps TRBD2 as D (7 bases). Looked up from germline, CDR1 is SGHRS and CDR2 is YFSETQ. The V and J ends lost 0 bases and 3 bases respectively, with 10 bases between them. The CDR3 loop spans 15 amino acids. CDR3 DNA sequence: TGCGCCAGCAGCTTGGTGGGGGGGCTCTACAATGAGCAGTTCTTC. Its protein is CASSLVGGLYNEQFF.

This clone was found a few times. The V and J genes are TRBV7-2 and TRBJ2-2; 7 nucleotides line up with TRBD2. Germline-derived CDR1 and CDR2 are SGHTA and FQGNSA. The CDR3 is 15 amino acids. The ends lost 5 bases at V and 6 bases at J; junction bases unmatched: 9. Here the CDR3 reads CASSPALAGAGELFF. In nucleotides, the CDR3 is TGTGCCAGCAGCCCCGCCCTCGCGGGAGCCGGGGAGCTGTTTTTT.

This chain uses TRBV7-9 with TRBJ2-7, with D unclear. Per the germline V gene, CDR1 is SEHNR and CDR2 is FQNEAQ (reference sequence). The CDR3 spans 15 residues. Between the trimmed V and J ends, which lost 4 bases and 3 bases, there was a span of 16 bases. The CDR3: CASSSWMDGNYEQYF. The CDR3 region has the DNA TGTGCCAGCAGCTCATGGATGGACGGAAACTACGAGCAGTACTTC.

The chain joins TRBV4-3 to TRBJ2-7; the D call may be TRBD1 or TRBD2 (5 bases each). With 1 base removed from V and 1 base from J, the gap between germline ends came to 8 bases. From germline, CDR1 is LGHNA and CDR2 YSLEER. This CDR3 has 14 amino acids. CDR3 DNA: TGCGCCAGCAGCCAAGGTGAGGGGTCCTACGAGCAGTACTTC. Translating it yields CASSQGEGSYEQYF.

The chain joins TRBV5-1 to TRBJ2-1; no clear D gene. The CDR3 contains 16 residues. The V gene lost 0 bases and the J gene lost 4 bases, with 14 bases spanning the gap. The germline V gene encodes CDR1 SGHRS and CDR2 YFSETQ. CDR3: CASSLELSPVYNEQFF. CDR3 DNA: TGCGCCAGCAGCTTGGAACTCTCCCCCGTATACAATGAGCAGTTCTTC.

This clone showed up just once. The gene calls are TRBV6-6 and TRBJ1-2; D not certain. V was cut by 0 bases and J by 8 bases, with 7 bases left in between. Germline CDR1 and CDR2: MNHNY and SVGAGI (reference sequence). The CDR3 has 12 residues. The CDR3 DNA follows: TGTGCCAGCAGTTACTCGGGAGAAGGCTACACCTTC. Residues: CASSYSGEGYTF.

The chain combines TRBV4-2 with TRBJ2-7; either TRBD1 or TRBD2 may supply D (5 bases each). V lost 0 bases, J lost 2 bases, and 14 bases lay in between. This CDR3 has 16 residues. Germline V gene lookup returns CDR1 LGHNA and CDR2 YNFKEQ. CDR3 DNA sequence: TGTGCCAGCAGCCAAGAGTCGACGGGGCGGGCCTACGAGCAGTACTTC. Translating it yields CASSQESTGRAYEQYF.

V and J are TRBV28 and TRBJ1-2; 7 bases are shared with TRBD1. The CDR3 is 11 amino acids. CDR1 is MDHEN, CDR2 SYDVKM, per germline. The trim removed 6 bases at V and 8 bases at J, leaving 3 bases unmatched. The CDR3 bases are TGTGCCAGCAGGACAGGGTACGGCTACACCTTC. Residues: CASRTGYGYTF.

The V gene is TRBV11-3, the J gene TRBJ2-3; tentatively, D is TRBD1 (5 bases). Germline V gene data show CDR1 as SGHNT and CDR2 as YENEEA. The ends were cut back, 1 base at V and 5 bases at J, with 13 bases in the middle. The CDR3 covers 15 residues. Here the CDR3 DNA reads TGTGCCAGCAGCTTAGTTGGCAGGGATGGAGATACGCAGTATTTT. It translates to CASSLVGRDGDTQYF.

This clone was recorded only once. The V call is TRBV4-1, the J call TRBJ2-7, with a possible D match to TRBD2 (6 bases). This CDR3 comprises 17 residues. With 0 bases removed from V and 5 bases from J, the gap between germline ends came to 20 bases. Germline CDR1 is MGHRA and CDR2 is YSYEKL. CDR3 sequence: CASSQEPHAAGIDEQYF. CDR3 DNA sequence: TGCGCCAGCAGCCAAGAACCCCACGCGGCGGGAATCGACGAGCAGTACTTC.

V and J are TRBV6-5 and TRBJ2-3; possible D gene TRBD2, 6 bases. The ends were cut back, 7 bases at V and 0 bases at J, with 11 bases in the middle. This CDR3 spans 14 amino acids. The germline CDR1 and CDR2 sequences are MNHEY and SVGAGI. As DNA, the CDR3 is TGTGCCAGCAAAATTAGCGGCAGCACAGATACGCAGTATTTT. Amino acid sequence: CASKISGSTDTQYF.

The V call is TRBV28, the J call TRBJ2-7, with a tentative D call TRBD1 (5 bases). The CDR3 contains 13 residues. V lost 3 bases and J 2 bases, leaving 8 bases between the germline ends. Germline V gene lookup returns CDR1 MDHEN and CDR2 SYDVKM. The CDR3 sequence is CASSLDIAYEQYF. The CDR3, as DNA: TGTGCCAGCAGTTTGGACATAGCCTACGAGCAGTACTTC. The variable domain in full, completed from reference TRBV28 and TRBJ2-7, reads DVKVTQSSRYLVKRTGEKVFLECVQDMDHENMFWYRQDPGLGLRLIYFSYDVKMKEKGDIPEGYSVSREKKERFSLILESASTNQTSMYLCASSLDIAYEQYFGPGTRLTVT.

The chain links TRBV19 to TRBJ2-5; 9 nucleotides match TRBD1. With V trimmed by 6 bases and J by 5 bases, 4 bases remained unmatched. This CDR3 is built from 13 residues. Germline CDR1 LNHDA, CDR2 SQIVND (reference sequence). The DNA of the CDR3 is TGTGCCAGTAGCTGGGACAGGGAGGAGACCCAGTACTTC. Its translation: CASSWDREETQYF.

The J gene is TRBJ2-2, the V gene TRBV14; D is unclear. CDR1 is SGHDN and CDR2 is FVKESK in the germline V gene. The CDR3 runs 14 residues. V was clipped by 4 bases and J by 1 base, with 7 bases between them. The CDR3 coding sequence is TGTGCCAGCAGCCGGAAAGAGAACACCGGGGAGCTGTTTTTT. Its translation is CASSRKENTGELFF.

V usage is TRBV2 and J usage is TRBJ1-6; D is undetermined. Germline CDR1 reads SNHLY; CDR2 reads FYNNEI. CDR3 length equals 15 residues. V lost 0 bases and J 9 bases, leaving 12 bases between the germline ends. This CDR3 reads CASSEALNPISPLHF. The CDR3 region has the DNA TGTGCCAGCAGTGAAGCGCTTAACCCAATTTCACCCCTCCACTTT. Full variable domain (remainder filled in from reference TRBV2 and TRBJ1-6): EPEVTQTPSHQVTQMGQEVILRCVPISNHLYFYWYRQILGQKVEFLVSFYNNEISEKSEIFDDQFSVERPDGSNFTLKIRSTKLEDSAMYFCASSEALNPISPLHFGNGTRLTVT.

V is TRBV11-2 and J is TRBJ2-2; 8 positions match TRBD1. The trim removed 6 bases at V and 2 bases at J, leaving 5 bases unmatched. Germline CDR1 reads SGHAT; CDR2 reads FQNNGV. The CDR3 covers 15 residues. CDR3 loop: CASRPDRANTGELFF. CDR3 bases: TGTGCCAGCAGACCGGACAGGGCAAACACCGGGGAGCTGTTTTTT. Based on the CDR3 plus reference TRBV11-2 and TRBJ2-2, the full variable domain is EAGVAQSPRYKIIEKRQSVAFWCNPISGHATLYWYQQILGQGPKLLIQFQNNGVVDDSQLPKDRFSAERLKGVDSTLKIQPAKLEDSAVYLCASRPDRANTGELFFGEGSRLTVL.

This chain joins TRBV5-1 and TRBJ1-3, with 10 nucleotides matching TRBD1. CDR1 SGHRS and CDR2 YFSETQ come from the germline V gene. The V gene end was trimmed by 7 bases and the J gene end by 2 bases; junction bases not matched to a gene: 6. This CDR3 region has 15 residues. This CDR3 reads CASSAGTGAGNTIYF. Written as DNA, the CDR3 is TGCGCCAGCTCGGCCGGGACAGGGGCTGGAAACACCATATATTTT.

The rearrangement uses TRBV11-3 and TRBJ2-2; D ambiguous. V lost 5 bases and J 7 bases, leaving 14 bases between the germline ends. Germline CDR1 is SGHNT and CDR2 is YENEEA. This CDR3 region has 14 residues. The CDR3 DNA reads TGTGCCAGCAGCCAGGACGGGTATAGCGGGGAGCTGTTTTTT. Translated: CASSQDGYSGELFF. Looking up the rest from reference TRBV11-3 and TRBJ2-2 gives the full variable domain: EAGVVQSPRYKIIEKKQPVAFWCNPISGHNTLYWYLQNLGQGPELLIRYENEEAVDDSQLPKDRFSAERLKGVDSTLKIQPAELGDSAVYLCASSQDGYSGELFFGEGSRLTVL.

This clone was counted only a few times. The J gene is TRBJ2-1, the V gene TRBV2; TRBD2 matches at 11 bases. The CDR3 spans 13 residues. The V gene's germline CDR1 is SNHLY and CDR2 FYNNEI. The trim removed 1 base at V and 14 bases at J, leaving 4 bases unmatched. The DNA for the CDR3 is TGTGCCAGCAGTGAAGAAGGGGGACTAGCGGAGTTCTTC. The encoded protein is CASSEEGGLAEFF.

The rearrangement joins TRBV29-1 to TRBJ2-3; 8 bases are a match to TRBD1. The CDR3 covers 16 residues. J gave up 4 bases and V 6 bases, and 15 bases lay outside the gene matches. In germline, CDR1 is SQVTM, CDR2 ANQGSEA. The CDR3 nucleotides are TGCAGCGTCGCTAACAGGGCACAGGGGGACTCAGATACGCAGTATTTT. Residues: CSVANRAQGDSDTQYF.

This clone showed up just once. The chain employs TRBV6-5 and TRBJ1-4; D uncertain. Per the germline V gene, CDR1 is MNHEY and CDR2 is SVGAGI. Trimming stripped 6 bases from V and 6 bases from J, with 17 bases between. The CDR3 extends over 15 amino acids. CDR3 region: CASRPPGGGDEKLFF. CDR3 nucleotide sequence: TGTGCCAGCAGACCCCCGGGAGGTGGTGATGAAAAACTGTTTTTT.

This rearrangement joins TRBV19 to TRBJ2-6, with 11 bases identical to TRBD1. The CDR3 has 18 amino acids. Looked up from germline, CDR1 is LNHDA and CDR2 is SQIVND (reference sequence). J gave up 0 bases and V 4 bases, and 5 bases lay outside the gene matches. DNA for the CDR3: TGTGCCAGTAGTAAGGACAGGGGGCCTAGCTCTGGGGCCAACGTCCTGACTTTC. Translation: CASSKDRGPSSGANVLTF.

The chain links TRBV4-2 to TRBJ2-3; 7 positions agree with TRBD1. The V segment lost 3 bases and the J segment 6 bases; nucleotides outside the gene matches: 12. CDR1 and CDR2 (germline): LGHNA, YNFKEQ. The CDR3 is made up of 16 amino acids. The CDR3 loop reads CASSQIRGPGSDTQYF. CDR3 nucleotides: TGTGCCAGCAGCCAGATAAGGGGGCCCGGGTCCGATACGCAGTATTTT.

V usage is TRBV4-3 and J usage is TRBJ1-4; tentative D call: TRBD1 (5 bases). The CDR3 consists of 15 residues. The germline CDR1 and CDR2 sequences are LGHNA and YSLEER. With 0 bases removed from V and 4 bases from J, the gap between germline ends came to 9 bases. This CDR3 reads CASSQDEGLNEKLFF. As DNA, the CDR3 is TGCGCCAGCAGCCAAGATGAGGGGCTTAATGAAAAACTGTTTTTT.

This clone was counted a single time. J is TRBJ2-5 and V is TRBV15, with a possible D match to TRBD1 (6 bases). CDR3 length equals 16 residues. V gave up 0 bases and J gave up 2 bases, with 13 bases separating them. Germline lookup yields CDR1 LNHNV and CDR2 YYDKDF (reference sequence). In DNA form, the CDR3 reads TGTGCCACCAGCAGAGATTCGGGACACACACAAGAGACCCAGTACTTC. Translated, it gives CATSRDSGHTQETQYF. Combining the CDR3 with reference TRBV15 and TRBJ2-5 gives the whole variable domain DAMVIQNPRYQVTQFGKPVTLSCSQTLNHNVMYWYQQKSSQAPKLLFHYYDKDFNNEADTPDNFQSRRPNTSFCFLDIRSPGLGDTAMYLCATSRDSGHTQETQYFGPGTRLLVL.

The chain uses TRBV11-2 and TRBJ2-7, with D possibly being TRBD2 (5 bases). The V gene lost 5 bases and the J gene lost 3 bases, with 14 bases spanning the gap. CDR1 is SGHAT, CDR2 FQNNGV, per germline. This CDR3 is built from 14 residues. CDR3 sequence reads: CASSPPGDYYEQYF. The CDR3 bases are TGTGCCAGCAGCCCCCCAGGAGACTACTACGAGCAGTACTTC.

This clone appeared a few times. This sequence joins TRBV5-1 and TRBJ2-3, with TRBD2 identical over 15 bases. The CDR3 is 18 amino acids. Trimming cost V 4 bases and J 3 bases; bases outside gene matches: 9. The V gene's germline CDR1 is SGHRS and CDR2 YFSETQ. The DNA for the CDR3 is TGCGCCAGCAGCCCTGGACTAGCGGGAGGGCCTCTGACAGATACGCAGTATTTT. This translates into CASSPGLAGGPLTDTQYF.

The CDR3 here is CASSRGLSRRNEDEQFF. The CDR3 DNA reads TGTGCCAGCAGTCGAGGCCTTAGCAGGAGAAATGAAGATGAGCAGTTCTTC. The J gene is TRBJ2-1, the V gene TRBV7-9; no clear D. Trimming removed 6 bases from V and 8 bases from J, with 26 bases in between. This CDR3 comprises 17 residues. The germline V gene has CDR1 SEHNR and CDR2 FQNEAQ (reference sequence).